The present TCR beta chain was sequenced within a study of beta chain features in type 1 diabetes. Every isolated RNA sample was fully reverse transcribed, so sequencing captured expressed TCRB transcripts. Sequencing of naive, central memory and regulatory T cell samples gave an average of about 3.57 million reads. Some clones are missing from TCRdb's copy, which holds only in-frame ones; the method was immunoSEQ multiplex PCR. The data contain 300,000 to 450,000 clones, 10% to 15% of them seen just once; the ten biggest clones take up under 0.02%. This clone was detected a few times. This CDR3 is built from 13 residues. Between the trimmed V and J ends, which lost 0 bases and 1 base, there was a span of 3 bases. The germline V gene encodes CDR1 SGHTA and CDR2 FQGTGA.

The sequenced material came from naive CD4+ T cells from blood. The receptor comes from a man younger than 30 in good health. The J gene is TRBJ1-1, the V gene TRBV7-3, with no clear D. CDR3 in amino acids: CASSLTKNTEAFF. CDR3 bases: TGTGCCAGCAGCTTAACCAAGAACACTGAAGCTTTCTTT.